A single TCR beta chain is shown here with its context. Antigen specificity is unknown. The data originate from a study of T cell repertoires in cytomegalovirus infection. About the research overall: Epitope selection comprised recently identified HLA-C-restricted CMV epitopes and well-studied HLA-B-restricted CMV epitopes. Both a matching HLA type and CMV infection were indicated by public TCR beta signatures.

The CDR3 spans 15 residues. Germline V gives CDR1 LGHNA, CDR2 YSLEER. With 3 bases clipped from V and 1 base from J, the junction kept 4 bases outside the gene matches. General study results and limits: Dominant in the ex vivo response were TCR beta clonotypes restricted by HLA-C and specific for CMV.

Using its own MiXCR run on the reads, TCRdb lists one record per CDR3 protein. The sample contains more than 55,000 distinct CDR3 sequences, 20% of which appear only once. This rearrangement joins TRBV4-3 to TRBJ1-1; 8 bases are shared with TRBD1. The TCR originated in a human donor in good health (CMV status not recorded). Some clones in this sample may be carry-over from other donors' samples. The sample in question was CD8+ T cells from cultured PBMCs, obtained from culture after CMV antigen stimulation. The CDR3, as DNA: TGCGCCAGCAGCCAGGAGGACAGGGAGAACACTGAAGCTTTCTTT. This gives the protein CASSQEDRENTEAFF.